This TCR beta chain was obtained from a study of long-term antiretroviral therapy in people with HIV. Across the study: Collection dates of the earliest samples fall about a decade before the 2015 immediate-ART recommendation.

Samples were assayed with immunoSEQ v3.0 at survey level. Libraries were prepared by immunoSEQ multiplex PCR; TCRdb keeps only in-frame clonotypes and omits some of them. There are approximately 10,000 clones in the sample; 76% occur only once, and roughly 20% lies in the top ten. V was pared by 5 bases and J by 3 bases, with 8 bases of the junction left unmatched. This CDR3 spans 17 amino acids. The germline gives CDR1 LNHNV, CDR2 YYDKDF (reference sequence). Every donor had one or more pre-ART and two or more post-ART PBMC samples. The source material was unsorted PBMCs, sampled at the start of antiretroviral therapy, before treatment. The source is a man aged 30 to 39 with HIV. The chain links TRBV15 to TRBJ2-1; 12 bases map to TRBD1. The CDR3 is CATSGPGQGALYNEQFF. Written as DNA, the CDR3 is TGTGCCACCAGCGGACCGGGACAGGGGGCCCTCTACAATGAGCAGTTCTTC.